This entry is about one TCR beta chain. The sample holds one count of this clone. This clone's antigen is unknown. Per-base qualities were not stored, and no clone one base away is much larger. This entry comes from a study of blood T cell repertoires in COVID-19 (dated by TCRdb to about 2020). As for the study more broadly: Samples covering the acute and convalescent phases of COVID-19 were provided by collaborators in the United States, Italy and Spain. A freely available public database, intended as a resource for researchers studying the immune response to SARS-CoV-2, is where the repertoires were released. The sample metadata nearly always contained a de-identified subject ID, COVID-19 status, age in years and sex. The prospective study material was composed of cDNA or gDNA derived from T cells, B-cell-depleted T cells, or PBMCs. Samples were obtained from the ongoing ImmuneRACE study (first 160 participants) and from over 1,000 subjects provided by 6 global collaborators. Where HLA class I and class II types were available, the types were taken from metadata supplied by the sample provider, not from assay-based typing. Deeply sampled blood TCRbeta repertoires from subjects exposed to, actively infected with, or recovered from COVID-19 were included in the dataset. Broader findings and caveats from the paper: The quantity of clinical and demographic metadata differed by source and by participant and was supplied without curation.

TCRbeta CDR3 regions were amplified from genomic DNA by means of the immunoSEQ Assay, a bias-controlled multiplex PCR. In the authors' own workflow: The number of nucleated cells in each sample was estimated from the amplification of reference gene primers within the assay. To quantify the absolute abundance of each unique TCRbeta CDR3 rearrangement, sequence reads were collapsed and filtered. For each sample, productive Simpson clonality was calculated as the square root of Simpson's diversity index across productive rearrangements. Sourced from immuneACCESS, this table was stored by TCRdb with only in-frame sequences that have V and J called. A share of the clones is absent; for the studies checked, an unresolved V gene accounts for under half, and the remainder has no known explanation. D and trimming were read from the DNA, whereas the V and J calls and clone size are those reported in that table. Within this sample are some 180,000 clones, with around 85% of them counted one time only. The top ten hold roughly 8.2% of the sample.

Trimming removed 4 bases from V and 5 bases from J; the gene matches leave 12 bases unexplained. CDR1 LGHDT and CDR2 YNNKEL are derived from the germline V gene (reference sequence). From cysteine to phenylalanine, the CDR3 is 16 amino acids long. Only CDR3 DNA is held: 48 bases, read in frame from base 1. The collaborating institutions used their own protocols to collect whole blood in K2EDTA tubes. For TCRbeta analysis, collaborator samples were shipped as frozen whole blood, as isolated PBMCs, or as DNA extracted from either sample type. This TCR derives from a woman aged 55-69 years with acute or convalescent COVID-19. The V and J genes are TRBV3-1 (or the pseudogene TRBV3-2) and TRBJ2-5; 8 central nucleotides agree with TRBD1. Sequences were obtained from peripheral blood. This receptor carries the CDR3 CASSRRGPPSAETQYF. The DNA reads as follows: TGTGCCAGCAGCCGCAGGGGGCCCCCTTCAGCGGAGACCCAGTACTTC.